The text below deals with one T cell receptor beta chain. What it recognizes is unknown. Trimming cost V 4 bases and J 2 bases, with 18 bases left between them. CDR3 size: 16 residues. Germline V lookup: CDR1 ENHRY, CDR2 SYGVKD. The entry originates in a study of cytomegalovirus exposure and HLA in healthy donors. Points from the study as a whole: Reportedly, diagnosis of cytomegalovirus status by the classifier showed high specificity and sensitivity. In vitro assays verified that three CMV-associated chains recognized CMV antigens specifically. Many donors shared some public TCRs, even though most TCR sequences were rare.

Assay: immunoSEQ multiplex PCR; the TCRdb copy retains only in-frame clones and omits some. This sample carries some 86,000 clones, roughly 93% of them seen once, and the ten largest clones take 3.6%. V gene TRBV10-3 combines with J gene TRBJ2-7; D is ambiguous. Sequences were obtained from PBMCs. The receptor was derived from a woman aged 25 to 39 in good health and CMV-seronegative. The CDR3 DNA is TGTGCCATCAGTGTAGGTCAGGCGTTACCTACCTACGAGCAGTACTTC. Amino acids: CAISVGQALPTYEQYF.